These T cell receptor beta chains were read from a single sample in a study of cytomegalovirus exposure and HLA in healthy donors. The protocol was immunoSEQ multiplex PCR, while the TCRdb copy is restricted to in-frame clones and leaves out a portion. The data contain around 100,000 clones, about 80% of them seen just once; the ten biggest clones take up 2.5% to 3%. Sample: PBMCs. Receptor source: a woman younger than 30 in good health and CMV-seropositive. The CDR3 runs from the conserved cysteine through the conserved F or W. Fields, in order: J gene, clone size, V gene, D gene, CDR3 DNA, CDR3 protein. The D gene is left open where the match is weak. Expanded clones get a size class; other rows say once, few or many, or leave the size out.

TRBJ2-7,-,TRBV7-2,-,TGTGCCAGCAGCTTAGTAGAAACCTACGAGCAGTACTTC,CASSLVETYEQYF
TRBJ2-7,-,TRBV6-1,TRBD1,TGTGCCAGCAGTCCGGGACAGGGGACTCGGTACGAGCAGTACTTC,CASSPGQGTRYEQYF
TRBJ2-7,-,TRBV19,TRBD2,TGTGCCAGTAGTATTAGGGCGGGAGGGAACTACGAGCAGTACTTC,CASSIRAGGNYEQYF
TRBJ2-7,-,TRBV5-4,TRBD1,TGTGCCAGCAGCCAGGGACAGGGCCCCTACGAGCAGTACTTC,CASSQGQGPYEQYF
TRBJ2-7,-,TRBV19,-,TGTGCCAGTAGTACCTCACTAGCTAGCGAGCAGTACTTC,CASSTSLASEQYF
TRBJ2-3,-,TRBV9,-,TGTGCCAGCAGCGTAGGATCTAGTTACACAGATACGCAGTATTTT,CASSVGSSYTDTQYF
TRBJ1-3,-,TRBV7-9,-,TGTGCCAGCAGACCTCCAGGACAGCGCTCTGGAAACACCATATATTTT,CASRPPGQRSGNTIYF
TRBJ2-2,once,TRBV5-1,TRBD1,TGCGCCAGCAGCCCCGAGGACAGGGGGCAAGGGGAGCTGTTTTTT,CASSPEDRGQGELFF
TRBJ2-5,-,TRBV14,-,TGTGCCAGCAGCCCCAGCCCAGGGGCGGAGACCCAGTACTTC,CASSPSPGAETQYF
TRBJ1-4,-,TRBV7-6,TRBD1,TGTGCCAGCAGCTTTCGGGGACAGCAGAATGAAAAACTGTTTTTT,CASSFRGQQNEKLFF
TRBJ2-3,-,TRBV5-1,-,TGCGCCAGCAGCTTGGAGCGGACGACAGATACGCAGTATTTT,CASSLERTTDTQYF
TRBJ2-6,-,TRBV6-1,TRBD1,TGTGCCAGCAGGGGACAGGGAAAAGCTGCCAACGTCCTGACTTTC,CASRGQGKAANVLTF
TRBJ1-4,-,TRBV6-6,-,TGTGCCAGCGGCAGGGGAAGTGAAAAACTGTTTTTT,CASGRGSEKLFF
TRBJ2-7,-,TRBV10-3,TRBD2,TGTGCCATAGGACTAGCGGGAGGCCCCTACGAGCAGTACTTC,CAIGLAGGPYEQYF
TRBJ1-1,few,TRBV5-6,-,TGTGCCAGCAGCTTGGGGAGGGGCGGCCGGGGAGCTTTCTTT,CASSLGRGGRGAFF
TRBJ2-7,-,TRBV6-1,TRBD2,TGTGCCAGCAGAAGCAGCGGGGCCTACGAGCAGTACTTC,CASRSSGAYEQYF
TRBJ2-5,-,TRBV11-2,TRBD2,TGTGCCAGCACCCGGGGGGGGCAGGGAGAGACCCAGTACTTC,CASTRGGQGETQYF
TRBJ1-2,-,TRBV7-7,TRBD1,TGTGCTAGCAGCCTCCGCGACAGGGAGTGGGATGGCTACACCTTC,CASSLRDREWDGYTF
TRBJ2-7,-,TRBV4-1,-,TGCGCCAGCAGCCAAGTCGGCGAGCAGTACTTC,CASSQVGEQYF
TRBJ2-7,-,TRBV7-9,TRBD2,TGTGCCAGCAGCCCAGTCGGGGGGACGGACGAGCAGTACTTC,CASSPVGGTDEQYF
TRBJ1-1,-,TRBV18,-,TGTGCCAGCTCACCACAAGGGGCGAACACTGAAGCTTTCTTT,CASSPQGANTEAFF
TRBJ1-2,-,TRBV7-8,-,TGTGCCAGCAGTAACATTTTCAGGCAAGGGGTCTATGGCTACACCTTC,CASSNIFRQGVYGYTF
TRBJ1-2,-,TRBV6-6,-,TGTGCCAGCAGTTACTCGGCAGTTGATGGCTACACCTTC,CASSYSAVDGYTF
TRBJ2-7,once,TRBV27,-,TGTGCCAGCAGTCTCCAATTTGCGGGGCCCTACGAGCAGTACTTC,CASSLQFAGPYEQYF
TRBJ1-5,-,TRBV19,TRBD1,TGTGCCAGTAAGGACAGGGGCGTTAATCAGCCCCAGCATTTT,CASKDRGVNQPQHF
TRBJ2-3,-,TRBV7-9,TRBD2,TGTGCCAGCAGAGCCGGGACTAGCGCCCTTGGGACGCAGTATTTT,CASRAGTSALGTQYF
TRBJ2-7,once,TRBV19,TRBD2,TGTGCCAGTAGGCGACTAGCGGGAGAGTCGTACGAGCAGTACTTC,CASRRLAGESYEQYF
TRBJ2-2,-,TRBV5-4,TRBD1,TGTGCCAGCAGCTCCGGGACAGGGTACCCCGGGGAGCTGTTTTTT,CASSSGTGYPGELFF
TRBJ2-2,-,TRBV7-7,-,TGTGCTAGCAGCTTAGCCGGCTGGGGGCCGAACACCGGGGAGCTGTTTTTT,CASSLAGWGPNTGELFF
TRBJ2-7,-,TRBV2,-,TGTGCCAGCCCCACCACAGGGACCCCCTACGAGCAGTACTTC,CASPTTGTPYEQYF
TRBJ1-2,-,TRBV5-4,-,TGTGCCAGCAGCTTGGGAGTTAACTATGGCTACACCTTC,CASSLGVNYGYTF
TRBJ2-1,-,TRBV5-8,TRBD2,TGTGCCAGCAGCTCTACTAGCGGGAGGGCTTGGGAGCAGTTCTTC,CASSSTSGRAWEQFF
TRBJ1-5,-,TRBV5-8,TRBD1,TGTGCCAGCAGCGGCGGACAGGGGCATCAGCCCCAGCATTTT,CASSGGQGHQPQHF
TRBJ1-1,-,TRBV7-2,-,TGTGCCAGCAGCTTATTTCTCGGGACTGACACTGAAGCTTTCTTT,CASSLFLGTDTEAFF
TRBJ1-5,-,TRBV11-2,-,TGTGCCAGCAGCTTATCTCCCGGGAATCAGCCCCAGCATTTT,CASSLSPGNQPQHF
TRBJ2-6,-,TRBV5-1,TRBD2,TGCGCCAGCAGCCGATGGACTAGCGGGAGTACTGGGGCCAACGTCCTGACTTTC,CASSRWTSGSTGANVLTF
TRBJ2-1,-,TRBV6-1,-,TGTGCCAGCAGTGAAAGCGTAAGGATGCGGGAAGGGGATGAGCAGTTCTTC,CASSESVRMREGDEQFF
TRBJ1-5,-,TRBV6-4,TRBD1,TGTGCCAGCAGTGCCAGGGGGACAGAGCCCCAGCATTTT,CASSARGTEPQHF
TRBJ1-1,-,TRBV9,-,TGTGCCAGCAGCGCGCAGGACACTGAAGCTTTCTTT,CASSAQDTEAFF
TRBJ1-1,-,TRBV6-6,-,TGTGCCAGCAGTCGTGACACTGAAGCTTTCTTT,CASSRDTEAFF
TRBJ1-1,few,TRBV2,TRBD1,TGTGCCAGTAGGACGACAGGGTTAACGGACACTGAAGCTTTCTTT,CASRTTGLTDTEAFF
TRBJ2-7,-,TRBV6-5,TRBD1,TGTGCCAGCAGTTACTTAACAGGGGGCGGTAACGAGCAGTACTTC,CASSYLTGGGNEQYF
TRBJ2-7,-,TRBV4-1,-,TGCGCCAGCAGCCAAGTGAACAGAATCCTCTACGAGCAGTACTTC,CASSQVNRILYEQYF
TRBJ2-7,-,TRBV12-5,TRBD1,TGTGCTAGTGGTTTGGCGCAGGGGGCGTCCAGCGAGCAGTACTTC,CASGLAQGASSEQYF